This T cell receptor (beta chain) was sequenced in a study of cytomegalovirus exposure and HLA in healthy donors. PCR involved 60 Vbeta and 13 Jbeta primers. The repertoire was sequenced with immunoSEQ multiplex PCR; TCRdb's copy has only in-frame clones and lacks some. The data contain some 200,000 clones, over 65% of them singletons. Germline values: CDR1 DFQATT, CDR2 SNEGSKA (reference sequence). V lost 3 bases and J lost 6, with 7 bases in between. This CDR3 spans 11 amino acids. Sample: PBMCs. The chain uses TRBV20-1 and TRBJ2-3; D unresolved. The TCR sequence derives from a man between 18 and 35 years old in good health and CMV-seronegative. Written as DNA, the CDR3 is TGCAGTGCTAGTTTACGGGATACGCAGTATTTT. Translated, it gives CSASLRDTQYF.